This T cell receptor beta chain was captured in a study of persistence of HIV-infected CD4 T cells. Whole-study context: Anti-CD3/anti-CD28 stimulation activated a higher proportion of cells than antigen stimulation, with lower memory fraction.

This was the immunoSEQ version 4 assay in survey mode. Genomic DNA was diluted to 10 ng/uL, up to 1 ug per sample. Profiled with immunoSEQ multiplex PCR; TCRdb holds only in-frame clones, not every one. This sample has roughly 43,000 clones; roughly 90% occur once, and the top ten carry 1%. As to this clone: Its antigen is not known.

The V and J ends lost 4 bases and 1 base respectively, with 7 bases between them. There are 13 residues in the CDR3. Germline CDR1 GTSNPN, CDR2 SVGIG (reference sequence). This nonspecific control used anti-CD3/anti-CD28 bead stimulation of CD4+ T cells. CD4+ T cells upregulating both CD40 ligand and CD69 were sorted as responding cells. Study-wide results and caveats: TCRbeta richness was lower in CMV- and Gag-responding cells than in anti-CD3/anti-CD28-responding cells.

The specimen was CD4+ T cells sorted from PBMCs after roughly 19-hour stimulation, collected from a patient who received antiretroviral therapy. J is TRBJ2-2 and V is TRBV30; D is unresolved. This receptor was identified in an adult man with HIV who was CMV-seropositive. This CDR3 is CAWMAMNTGELFF. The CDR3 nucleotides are TGTGCCTGGATGGCGATGAACACCGGGGAGCTGTTTTTT. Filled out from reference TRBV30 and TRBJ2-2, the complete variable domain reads SQTIHQWPATLVQPVGSPLSLECTVEGTSNPNLYWYRQAAGRGLQLLFYSVGIGQISSEVPQNLSASRPQDRQFILSSKKLLLSDSGFYLCAWMAMNTGELFFGEGSRLTVL.